The 3 T cell receptor beta chains listed next were all sequenced from one sample in a study of T cells in Graves' hyperthyroidism and ophthalmopathy. RNA transcripts yielded amplified TCR beta CDR3 regions. The study used the HTBI primer set for a first-round RT-PCR of the TCR CDR3. Each CDR3 protein is one row after TCRdb ran MiXCR on the multiplex PCR reads. The repertoire holds hundreds of thousands of distinct CDR3 sequences, with roughly 19% as singletons. The sequenced sample was blood. The origin of the receptors is a man aged 45 to 65 with Graves' ophthalmopathy.

The rearrangement links TRBV7-9 to TRBJ2-1, with 10 bases lining up with TRBD2. Per the germline V gene, CDR1 is SEHNR and CDR2 is FQNEAQ (reference sequence). The CDR3 is 18 amino acids. Losses at the gene ends were 5 bases for V and 4 bases for J; bases not matched to a gene: 14. The CDR3 spells CASSNLLLAGAGYNEQFF. CDR3 sequence (DNA): TGTGCCAGCAGCAACCTCCTGCTAGCGGGAGCAGGGTACAATGAGCAGTTCTTC.

V gene TRBV5-1 combines with J gene TRBJ1-6, with no clear D. Trimming cost V 1 base and J 7 bases, with 12 bases left between them. CDR3 length: 15 amino acids. From germline, CDR1 is SGHRS and CDR2 YFSETQ. Here the CDR3 reads CASSLNSGRNSPLHF. CDR3 nucleotides: TGCGCCAGCAGCTTGAACTCAGGCCGCAATTCACCCCTCCACTTT.

The rearrangement joins TRBV3-1 to TRBJ2-1, with a tentative D call TRBD2 (6 bases). CDR3 size: 15 residues. Trimming pared 1 base from V and 0 bases from J, leaving 7 bases between. CDR1 is LGHDT and CDR2 is YNNKEL in the germline V gene (reference sequence). Written as DNA, the CDR3 is TGTGCCAGCAGCCAAGTCGGGGGCTCCTACAATGAGCAGTTCTTC. Translation gives CASSQVGGSYNEQFF.